This T cell receptor beta chain came from a study of cytomegalovirus exposure and HLA in healthy donors. As for this clone: The antigen is undetermined.

The CDR3 length is 17 residues. V trimming: 6 bases; J trimming: 3 bases; junction bases outside the gene matches: 12. Germline CDR1 reads LNHDA; CDR2 reads SQIVND (reference sequence). General study points: The authors assumed roughly uniform sequencing depth across donors for presence/absence analyses.

Primers for the PCR totalled 60 Vbeta and 13 Jbeta. Profiling relied on immunoSEQ multiplex PCR, and the TCRdb table lists in-frame clones only, not all of them. This table holds hundreds of thousands of clones, 76% found once. Sequenced input: PBMCs. The sequence came from a man between 18 and 35 years old in good health and CMV-seronegative. V gene TRBV19 combines with J gene TRBJ2-3; TRBD1 matches 10 bases. The chain's CDR3 is CASRTLGTGVRTDTQYF. The DNA of the CDR3 is TGTGCCAGTAGAACCTTAGGGACAGGGGTTCGAACAGATACGCAGTATTTT.